This T cell receptor (beta chain) stems from a study of cytomegalovirus exposure and HLA in healthy donors. About this clone itself: Its antigen is still unknown.

The study, taken as a whole, reports: Productive rates of about 87% or about 30% were seen for most TCR beta V segments in an earlier analysis. Sequencing likely produced, as an artifact, a cluster of highly shared sequence variants. A later analysis associated around 17,000 TCR beta sequences with HLA alleles at a 0.05 false discovery rate. A later analysis found most CMV-associated TCR beta chains apparently HLA-restricted.

The PCR ran on 60 Vbeta and 13 Jbeta primers. TCRdb's copy holds only in-frame clones and misses some; the assay was immunoSEQ multiplex PCR. The table has 170,000 or so clones, about 81% seen once. The TCR comes from a young woman in good health and CMV-seronegative. Source material: PBMCs.

The CDR3 DNA follows: TGTGCCTGGGGTGAGGGGCAGGGCAACTACGAGCAGTACTTC. This sequence encodes CAWGEGQGNYEQYF. The chain uses TRBV30 and TRBJ2-7; D possibly uses TRBD1 or TRBD2 (5 bases each). Germline CDR1 GTSNPN, CDR2 SVGIG (reference sequence). The CDR3 sequence is 14 residues long. Trimming removed 5 bases from V and 3 bases from J, with 17 bases in between.